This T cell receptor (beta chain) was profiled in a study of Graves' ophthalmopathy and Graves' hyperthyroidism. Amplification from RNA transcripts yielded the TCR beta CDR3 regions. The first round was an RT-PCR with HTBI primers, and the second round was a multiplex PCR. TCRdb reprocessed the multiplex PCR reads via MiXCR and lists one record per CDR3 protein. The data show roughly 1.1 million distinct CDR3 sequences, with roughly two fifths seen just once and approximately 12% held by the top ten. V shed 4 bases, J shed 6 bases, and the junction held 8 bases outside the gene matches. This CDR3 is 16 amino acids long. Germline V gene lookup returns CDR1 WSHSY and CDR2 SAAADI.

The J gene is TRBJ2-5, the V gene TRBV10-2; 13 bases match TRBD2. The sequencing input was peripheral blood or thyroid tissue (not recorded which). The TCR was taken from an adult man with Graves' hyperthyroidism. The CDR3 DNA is TGCGCCAGCAGTGCCGGACTAGCGGGAGCGGCAAAGACCCAGTACTTC. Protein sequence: CASSAGLAGAAKTQYF.